This is a list of T cell receptor beta chains from one sample in a study of blood T cell repertoires in COVID-19. Assay used: immunoSEQ multiplex PCR; TCRdb lists only in-frame clones, some missing. Of more than 15,000 clones listed, about 89% are singletons. Sequenced input: peripheral blood. Receptors originate from a human donor in a cohort sampled during active COVID-19. The CDR3 runs from the conserved cysteine through the conserved F or W. Each record gives: V gene, D gene, clone size, J gene, CDR3 DNA, CDR3 protein. The D gene is left open where the match is weak. Clone size is shown for a subset of rows, as once, few, many or a class of expanded clone.

TRBV5-6	.	.	TRBJ1-2	TGTGCCAGCAGCTTGGAAAGGGGCGATGGCTACACCTTC	CASSLERGDGYTF
TRBV11-3	TRBD1	.	TRBJ1-6	TGTGCCAGCAGCTATACCCCGGGACAGTATAATTCACCCCTCCACTTT	CASSYTPGQYNSPLHF
TRBV6-5	TRBD1	.	TRBJ1-2	TGTGCCAGCAGTCCCCCGGGACAGGGGGCCGCTGGCTACACCTTC	CASSPPGQGAAGYTF
TRBV7-2	.	.	TRBJ2-3	TGTGCCAGCAGCTTAGAAGGGGGTACCCCTCTTGATACGCAGTATTTT	CASSLEGGTPLDTQYF
TRBV7-9	TRBD1	.	TRBJ2-2	TGTGCCAGCAAAGGGACAGGGTTCCCCGGGGAGCTGTTTTTT	CASKGTGFPGELFF
TRBV6-1	.	.	TRBJ1-2	TGTGCCAGCAGTGAAGCGGGGGGACGGTACTATGGCTACACCTTC	CASSEAGGRYYGYTF
TRBV10-1	.	.	TRBJ2-3	TGCGCCAGCAGTGATTCGCAGGGGATGAGCACAGATACGCAGTATTTT	CASSDSQGMSTDTQYF
TRBV6-2/TRBV6-3	.	.	TRBJ1-5	TGTGCCAGCAGTTGGACAAGAGAAAGGAGTCAGCCCCAGCATTTT	CASSWTRERSQPQHF
TRBV12-3/TRBV12-4	.	.	TRBJ1-2	TGTGCCAGCAGTTTGGCAGATAACTATGGCTACACCTTC	CASSLADNYGYTF
TRBV7-6	TRBD1	.	TRBJ2-1	TGTGCCAGCAGCTCATATACCGGGACAGTTTACAATGAGCAGTTCTTC	CASSSYTGTVYNEQFF
TRBV29-1	.	.	TRBJ1-5	TGCAGCGTTGGGGAGGGTTATAGCAATCAGCCCCAGCATTTT	CSVGEGYSNQPQHF
TRBV27	.	.	TRBJ1-5	TGTGCCAGCAGTTCGGGCACAGGGTGGAATCAGCCCCAGCATTTT	CASSSGTGWNQPQHF
TRBV4-3	.	.	TRBJ2-3	TGCGCCAGCAGCCAAGGACTTTGGACAGATACGCAGTATTTT	CASSQGLWTDTQYF
TRBV3-1/TRBV3-2	.	.	TRBJ2-4	TGTGCCAGCAGCCAAGAAGGGGGGGCTAGGATTGGAGCCAAAAATATTCAGTACTTC	CASSQEGGARIGAKNIQYF
TRBV6-5	.	.	TRBJ2-1	TGTGCCAGCAGTCAACAGGGCACCCTTACAAATGAGCAGTTCTTC	CASSQQGTLTNEQFF
TRBV6-5	.	.	TRBJ2-3	TGTGCCAGCAGCCTAGGCTGGACAGATACGCAGTATTTT	CASSLGWTDTQYF
TRBV7-8	.	.	TRBJ1-1	TGTGCCAGCAGCTCGCCCAGGGGACTGAACACTGAAGCTTTCTTT	CASSSPRGLNTEAFF
TRBV28	TRBD1	.	TRBJ1-1	TGTGCCAGCAGTTTACAGGGGGCGCATCGGAACACTGAAGCTTTCTTT	CASSLQGAHRNTEAFF
TRBV14	.	.	TRBJ2-1	TGTGCCAGCAGCCACCGGCCGGGGAATGAGCAGTTCTTC	CASSHRPGNEQFF
TRBV19	.	.	TRBJ1-5	TGTGCCAGTAGTCCAACTGATCGGGGGAGCAATCAGCCCCAGCATTTT	CASSPTDRGSNQPQHF
TRBV21-1	.	.	TRBJ2-3	TGTGCCAGCAGCAAAGGTGAGCACCCTAGCACAGATACGCAGTATTTT	CASSKGEHPSTDTQYF
TRBV4-1	.	.	TRBJ1-5	TGCGCCAGCAGGCGGACTTTTGATAGCAATCAGCCCCAGCATTTT	CASRRTFDSNQPQHF
TRBV7-8	TRBD1	.	TRBJ1-5	TGTGCCAGCAGCCCCCGGGGACAGATTTTCGGTGGAGCCCAGCATTTT	CASSPRGQIFGGAQHF
TRBV3-1/TRBV3-2	.	.	TRBJ2-1	TGTGCCAGCAGCCCCCGACTTCTTACCTACAATGAGCAGTTCTTC	CASSPRLLTYNEQFF
TRBV7-8	TRBD1	few	TRBJ1-5	TGTGCCAGCAGCTCAGGAGGCACGGGACAGGGCTATCAGCCCCAGCATTTT	CASSSGGTGQGYQPQHF
TRBV7-3	.	.	TRBJ1-6	TGTGCCAGCAGCCTAGTGGGGGGGAGCTCCTATAATTCACCCCTCCACTTT	CASSLVGGSSYNSPLHF
TRBV29-1	.	.	TRBJ1-4	TGCAGCGTATTAAGGGGTACTAATGAAAAACTGTTTTTT	CSVLRGTNEKLFF
TRBV7-9	.	.	TRBJ2-3	TGTGCCAGCAGCTACCTGCCGAGCGGTTGGGGGGCAGATACGCAGTATTTT	CASSYLPSGWGADTQYF
TRBV11-2	.	.	TRBJ1-2	TGTGCCAGCAGCTCAAGACTATTAAACTTGGGGGGTAGTGGCTACACCTTC	CASSSRLLNLGGSGYTF
TRBV11-3	.	once	TRBJ2-2	TGTGCCAGCAGCTTAGGCACACAGCTGTTTTTT	CASSLGTQLFF
TRBV7-6	TRBD1	.	TRBJ1-2	TGTGCCAGCAGCTCCCCGGGACAGTCCTATGGCTACACCTTC	CASSSPGQSYGYTF
TRBV4-1	.	few	TRBJ1-3	TGCGCCAGCAGCCAAGAGGGCAGTATCTCTGGAAACACCATATATTTT	CASSQEGSISGNTIYF
TRBV9	TRBD2	.	TRBJ2-1	TGTGCCAGCAGCGTAGCTTCGGGACTAGCCAATGAGCAGTTCTTC	CASSVASGLANEQFF
TRBV28	TRBD1	.	TRBJ1-6	TGTGCCAGCAGTTTACGGACAGGGAGAAATTCACCCCTCCACTTT	CASSLRTGRNSPLHF
TRBV19	.	.	TRBJ1-3	TGTGCCAGTAATCAACCGTCCGGGACACGGAACACCATATATTTT	CASNQPSGTRNTIYF
TRBV5-6	.	.	TRBJ2-1	TGTGCCAGCAGCTTGGCGCAGTACAATGAGCAGTTCTTC	CASSLAQYNEQFF
TRBV27	TRBD2	.	TRBJ2-7	TGTGCCAGCAGCCGAGCGGGGGGCCACTCCTACGAGCAGTACTTC	CASSRAGGHSYEQYF
TRBV19	.	.	TRBJ1-1	TGTGCCAGTAGTATAGAACCAGGTGGCACTGAAGCTTTCTTT	CASSIEPGGTEAFF
TRBV10-3	TRBD1	.	TRBJ1-5	TGTGCCATCAGTGAGGCTGGACAGGAGGGGGCCCAGCATTTT	CAISEAGQEGAQHF
TRBV9	.	.	TRBJ2-1	TGTGCCAGCAGCGTAGAACCGGGGGGCCCCTACAATGAGCAGTTCTTC	CASSVEPGGPYNEQFF
TRBV6-4	TRBD1	.	TRBJ2-1	TGTGCCAGCAGTGACTCGCTTGGGACAGGGGATAGTGAGCAGTTCTTC	CASSDSLGTGDSEQFF
TRBV2	TRBD1	.	TRBJ2-3	TGTGCCAGCATCCTACATCCCGGGACAGGGTATACAGATACGCAGTATTTT	CASILHPGTGYTDTQYF
TRBV9	TRBD2	.	TRBJ2-3	TGTGCCAGCAGCGTAGTGGGACTAGCGGGCGCCACAGATACGCAGTATTTT	CASSVVGLAGATDTQYF
TRBV11-3	TRBD2	.	TRBJ2-5	TGTGCCAGCAGCTTAGGGCTAGCGGGAGTATTAGGAGAGACCCAGTACTTC	CASSLGLAGVLGETQYF
TRBV2	.	once	TRBJ2-5	TGTGCCAGCAGAGTAGGAGAGGGCTCAGAGACCCAGTACTTC	CASRVGEGSETQYF
TRBV30	.	once	TRBJ1-4	TGTGCCTGGTCCAGGGACACAAATGAAAAACTGTTTTTT	CAWSRDTNEKLFF
TRBV23-1	.	.	TRBJ2-3	TGCGCCAGCAGTCAAAGGGGATCAGATACGCAGTATTTT	CASSQRGSDTQYF
TRBV5-1	TRBD2	.	TRBJ2-3	TGCGCCAGCAGCAATGGACTAGTCGGAACCACAGATACGCAGTATTTT	CASSNGLVGTTDTQYF
TRBV6-4	.	once	TRBJ1-1	TGTGCCAGCAGTGACACCTCATTGAGCACTGAAGCTTTCTTT	CASSDTSLSTEAFF
TRBV3-1/TRBV3-2	.	.	TRBJ2-1	TGTGCCAGCAGCCAAGAGGCGGGCAGAAATGAGCAGTTCTTC	CASSQEAGRNEQFF
TRBV5-6	.	once	TRBJ2-2	TGTGCCAGCAGCTTCCCAAACACCGGGGAGCTGTTTTTT	CASSFPNTGELFF